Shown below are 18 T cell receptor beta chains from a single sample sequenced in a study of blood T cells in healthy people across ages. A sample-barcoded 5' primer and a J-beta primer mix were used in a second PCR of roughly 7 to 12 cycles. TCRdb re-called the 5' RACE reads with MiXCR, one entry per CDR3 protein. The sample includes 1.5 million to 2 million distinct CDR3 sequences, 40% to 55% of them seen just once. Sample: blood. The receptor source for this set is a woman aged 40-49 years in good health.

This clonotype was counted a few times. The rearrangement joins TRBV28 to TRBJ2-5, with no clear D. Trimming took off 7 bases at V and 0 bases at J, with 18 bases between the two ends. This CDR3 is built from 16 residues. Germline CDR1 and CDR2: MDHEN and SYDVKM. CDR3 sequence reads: CASIPMWAENQETQYF. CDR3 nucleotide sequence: TGTGCCAGCATCCCAATGTGGGCGGAGAACCAAGAGACCCAGTACTTC.

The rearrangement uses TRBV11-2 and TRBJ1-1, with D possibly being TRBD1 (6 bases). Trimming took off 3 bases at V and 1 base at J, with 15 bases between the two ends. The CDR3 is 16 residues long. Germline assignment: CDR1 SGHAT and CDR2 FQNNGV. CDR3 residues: CASSFGPDRSNTEAFF. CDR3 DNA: TGTGCCAGCAGCTTTGGTCCGGACAGATCGAACACTGAAGCTTTCTTT.

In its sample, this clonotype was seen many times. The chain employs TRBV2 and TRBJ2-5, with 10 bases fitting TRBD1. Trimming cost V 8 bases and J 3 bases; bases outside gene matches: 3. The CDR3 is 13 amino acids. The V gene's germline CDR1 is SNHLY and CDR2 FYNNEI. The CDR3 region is CASSGTGEETQYF. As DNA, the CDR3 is TGTGCCAGCTCCGGGACAGGGGAAGAGACCCAGTACTTC.

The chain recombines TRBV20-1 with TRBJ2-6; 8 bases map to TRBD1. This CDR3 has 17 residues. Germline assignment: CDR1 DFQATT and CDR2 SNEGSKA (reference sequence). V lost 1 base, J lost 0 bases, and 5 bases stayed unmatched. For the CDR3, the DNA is TGCAGTGCTAGAGTCGGGACAGGACTCTCTGGGGCCAACGTCCTGACTTTC. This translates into CSARVGTGLSGANVLTF.

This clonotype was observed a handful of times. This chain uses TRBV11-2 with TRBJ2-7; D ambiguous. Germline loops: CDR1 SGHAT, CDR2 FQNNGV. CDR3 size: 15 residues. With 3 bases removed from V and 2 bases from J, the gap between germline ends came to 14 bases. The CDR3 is CASSFRRTDTYEQYF. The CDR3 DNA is TGTGCCAGCAGCTTTCGCCGGACGGATACCTACGAGCAGTACTTC.

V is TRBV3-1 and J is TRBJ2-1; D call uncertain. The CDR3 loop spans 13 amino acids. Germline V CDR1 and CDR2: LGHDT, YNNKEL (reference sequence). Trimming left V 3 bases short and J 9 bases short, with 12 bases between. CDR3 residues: CASSHASRTEQFF. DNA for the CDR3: TGTGCCAGCAGCCATGCGAGTCGGACTGAGCAGTTCTTC.

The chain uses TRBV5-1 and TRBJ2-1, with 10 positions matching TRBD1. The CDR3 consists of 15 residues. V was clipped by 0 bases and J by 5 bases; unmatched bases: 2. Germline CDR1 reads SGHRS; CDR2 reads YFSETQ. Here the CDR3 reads CASSLEGQGNNEQFF. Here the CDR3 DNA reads TGCGCCAGCAGCTTGGAGGGACAGGGGAACAATGAGCAGTTCTTC.

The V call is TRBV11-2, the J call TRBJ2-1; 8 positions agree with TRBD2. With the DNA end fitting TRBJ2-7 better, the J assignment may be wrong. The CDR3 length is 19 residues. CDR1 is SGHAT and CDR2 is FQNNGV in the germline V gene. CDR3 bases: TGTGCCAGCAGTTCCACCCCGGGACTAGTCGGACGCTCCTACAATGAGCAGTACTTC. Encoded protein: CASSSTPGLVGRSYNEQYF.

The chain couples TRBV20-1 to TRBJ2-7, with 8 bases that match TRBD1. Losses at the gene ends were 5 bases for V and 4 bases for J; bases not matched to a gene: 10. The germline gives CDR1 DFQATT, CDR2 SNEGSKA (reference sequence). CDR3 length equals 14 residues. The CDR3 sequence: CSAARDRYGYEQYF. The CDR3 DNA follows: TGCAGTGCTGCCCGGGACAGGTATGGTTACGAGCAGTACTTC.

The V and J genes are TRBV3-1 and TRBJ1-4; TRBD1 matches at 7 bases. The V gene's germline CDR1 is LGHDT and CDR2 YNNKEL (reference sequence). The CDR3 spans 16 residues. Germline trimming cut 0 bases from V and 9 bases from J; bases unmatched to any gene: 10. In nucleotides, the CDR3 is TGTGCCAGCAGCCAAGAGAGGACAGGTGGTTGGAAAAAACTGTTTTTT. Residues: CASSQERTGGWKKLFF.

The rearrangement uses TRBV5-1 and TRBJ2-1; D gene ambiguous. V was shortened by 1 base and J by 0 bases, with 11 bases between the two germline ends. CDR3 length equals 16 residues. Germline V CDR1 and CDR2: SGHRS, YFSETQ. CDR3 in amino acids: CASSLLQESSYNEQFF. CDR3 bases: TGCGCCAGCAGCTTGTTGCAGGAAAGCTCCTACAATGAGCAGTTCTTC.

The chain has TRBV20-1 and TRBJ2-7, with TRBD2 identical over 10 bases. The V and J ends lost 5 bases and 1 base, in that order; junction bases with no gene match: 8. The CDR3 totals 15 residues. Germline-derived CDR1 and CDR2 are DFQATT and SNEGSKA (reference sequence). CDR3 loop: CSAESSGGISYEQYF. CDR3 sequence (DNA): TGCAGTGCTGAAAGTAGCGGGGGGATTTCCTACGAGCAGTACTTC.

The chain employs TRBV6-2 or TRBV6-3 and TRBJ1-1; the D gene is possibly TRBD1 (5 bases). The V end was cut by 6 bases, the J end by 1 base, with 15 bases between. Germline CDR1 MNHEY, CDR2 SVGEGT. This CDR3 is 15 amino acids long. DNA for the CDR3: TGTGCCAGCAGCCGACCCGGGACCCCGAACACTGAAGCTTTCTTT. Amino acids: CASSRPGTPNTEAFF.

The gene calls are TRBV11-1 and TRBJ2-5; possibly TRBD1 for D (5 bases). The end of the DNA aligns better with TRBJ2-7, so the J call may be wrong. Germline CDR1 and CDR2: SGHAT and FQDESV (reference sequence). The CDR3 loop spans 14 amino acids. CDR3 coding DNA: TGTGCCAGCAGCTTCGGTCCAACAGGTGACGAGCAGTACTTC. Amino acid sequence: CASSFGPTGDEQYF.

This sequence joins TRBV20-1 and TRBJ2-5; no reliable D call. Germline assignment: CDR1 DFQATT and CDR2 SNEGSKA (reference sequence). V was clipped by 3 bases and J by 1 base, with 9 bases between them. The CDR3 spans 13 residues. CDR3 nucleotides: TGCAGTGCTAGGGTGGCGGTCCAAGAGACCCAGTACTTC. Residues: CSARVAVQETQYF.

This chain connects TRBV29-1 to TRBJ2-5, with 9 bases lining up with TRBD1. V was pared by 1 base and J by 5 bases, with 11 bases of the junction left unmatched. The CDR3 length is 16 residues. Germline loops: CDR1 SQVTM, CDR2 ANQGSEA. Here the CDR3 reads CSVEVPRDRVQETQYF. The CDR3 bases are TGCAGCGTTGAAGTACCCCGGGACAGGGTCCAGGAGACCCAGTACTTC.

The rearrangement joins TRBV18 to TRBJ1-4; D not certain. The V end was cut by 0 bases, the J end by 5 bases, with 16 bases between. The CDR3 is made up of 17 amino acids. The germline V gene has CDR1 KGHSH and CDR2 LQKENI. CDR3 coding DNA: TGTGCCAGCTCACCACCTATGGGAGCAGGTTCGAATGAAAAACTGTTTTTT. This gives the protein CASSPPMGAGSNEKLFF. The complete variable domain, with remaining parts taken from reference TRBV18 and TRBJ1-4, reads NAGVMQNPRHLVRRRGQEARLRCSPMKGHSHVYWYRQLPEEGLKFMVYLQKENIIDESGMPKERFSAEFPKEGPSILRIQQVVRGDSAAYFCASSPPMGAGSNEKLFFGSGTQLSVL.

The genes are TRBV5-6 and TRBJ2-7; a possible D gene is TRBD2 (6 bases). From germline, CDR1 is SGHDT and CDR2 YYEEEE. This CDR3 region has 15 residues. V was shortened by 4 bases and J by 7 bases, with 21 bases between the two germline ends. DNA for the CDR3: TGTGCCAGCAGCCTTGGACTTTTGGGGGGTGATGAGCAGTACTTC. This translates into CASSLGLLGGDEQYF.